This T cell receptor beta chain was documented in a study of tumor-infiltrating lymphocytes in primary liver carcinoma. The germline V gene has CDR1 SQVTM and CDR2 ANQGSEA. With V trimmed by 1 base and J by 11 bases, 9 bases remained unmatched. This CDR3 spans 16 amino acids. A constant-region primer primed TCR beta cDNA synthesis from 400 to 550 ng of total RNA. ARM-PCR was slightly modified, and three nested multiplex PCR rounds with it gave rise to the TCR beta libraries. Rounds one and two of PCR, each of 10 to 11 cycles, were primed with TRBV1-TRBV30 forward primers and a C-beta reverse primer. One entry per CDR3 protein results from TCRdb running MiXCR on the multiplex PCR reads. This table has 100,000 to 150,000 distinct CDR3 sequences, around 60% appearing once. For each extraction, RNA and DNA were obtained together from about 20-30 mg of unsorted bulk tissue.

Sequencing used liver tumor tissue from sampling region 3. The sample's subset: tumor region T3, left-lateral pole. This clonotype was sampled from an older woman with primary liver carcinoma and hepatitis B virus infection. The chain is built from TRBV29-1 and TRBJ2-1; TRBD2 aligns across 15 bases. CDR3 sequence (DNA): TGCAGCGTTGAAGGGACTAGCGGGAGGGCCGTTAGTAAGCAGTTCTTC. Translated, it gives CSVEGTSGRAVSKQFF.